The present entry profiles one T cell receptor beta chain with its context. The repertoire was sequenced with immunoSEQ multiplex PCR; TCRdb's copy has only in-frame clones and lacks some. The sample lists about 120,000 clones, 83% seen once, with under 3% in the top ten. This sample was included in a study of blood T cell repertoires in COVID-19. The CDR3 has 16 amino acids. CDR1 ENHRY and CDR2 SYGVKD come from the germline V gene. V was pared by 6 bases and J by 7 bases, with 13 bases of the junction left unmatched. This sequence was found in a man aged 30 to 45 with acute or convalescent COVID-19. Source material: peripheral blood. The chain recombines TRBV10-3 with TRBJ2-1; 9 bases match TRBD2. The CDR3 bases are TGTGCCATCAGCGAGGTGGGGCGGGAGGGCCTAAATGAGCAGTTCTTC. This encodes CAISEVGREGLNEQFF.